This TCR beta chain was recorded in a study of blood T cell repertoires in COVID-19 (dated by TCRdb to about 2020). Regarding the complete study: The collaborator samples originated in the United States, Italy and Spain and spanned the acute and convalescent phases of COVID-19. The repertoires were released in a freely available public database intended as a resource for research on the immune response to SARS-CoV-2. The dataset comprised deeply sampled blood TCRbeta repertoires from subjects exposed to, actively infected with, or recovered from COVID-19. Where available, HLA class I and class II types were taken from metadata supplied by the sample provider and were not determined by assay-based typing. The samples were drawn from the first 160 participants of the ongoing ImmuneRACE study and from over 950 subjects provided by 6 global collaborators. The material from the prospective study consisted of cDNA or gDNA derived from T cells, B-cell-depleted T cells, or PBMCs. The sample metadata nearly always contained a de-identified subject ID, COVID-19 status, age in years and sex. The research as a whole found: How much clinical and demographic metadata was included differed by source and by participant, and the metadata was provided uncurated.

TCRbeta CDR3 regions were amplified from genomic DNA using the immunoSEQ Assay, a bias-controlled multiplex PCR. Turning to the authors' computational methods: Nucleated cell counts per sample were estimated from amplification of reference gene primers within the assay. To quantify the absolute abundance of each unique TCRbeta CDR3 rearrangement, sequence reads were collapsed and filtered. Productive Simpson clonality was computed per sample as the square root of Simpson's diversity index over productive rearrangements. Not all clones reach the TCRdb copy of this immuneACCESS table, which keeps in-frame sequences only. Checked studies attribute under half of the gap to unresolved V genes and leave the rest unexplained. V, J and clone size were drawn from that table, and D and trimming were deduced from the DNA. For this sample there are 160,000 or so clones; around 84% appear just once. Nearly 8% of the sample comes from the top ten.

The CDR3 sequence holds 13 residues, the cysteine and phenylalanine included. The retained sequence is limited to the CDR3, 39 bases, with the frame set at the first base. Trimming costs V 8 bases and J 0 bases, and their ends lie 8 bases apart. CDR1 and CDR2 are read off the germline V gene as WSHSY and SAAADI. Remarks on this clone: Its antigen target is currently unknown. Base qualities are missing; no much larger clone stands one base away.

Participants in the prospective study were aged roughly 18 to 100 years, lived in more than 20 United States geographic areas, and enrolled through a virtual design. In the prospective study, participants were assigned to cohorts based on the clinical history participants reported in a screening survey and a study questionnaire. Recovered participants in ImmuneRACE Cohort 3 were defined as having two consecutive negative NP/OP PCR tests, clearance from a healthcare professional, or resolution of symptoms. In the prospective study, mobile phlebotomists collected whole blood, serum and a nasopharyngeal or oropharyngeal swab from each participant. Prospective study participants could optionally give additional blood draws and questionnaires over an approximately two-month period. Prospective study blood samples were shipped either frozen or at room temperature before DNA extraction.

This receptor chain uses TRBV10-2 and TRBJ2-1; confidence is insufficient to name the D gene. The source material was PBMCs or T cells enriched from blood (not recorded which). The clonotype originates from a woman aged 45 to 65 who had recovered from COVID-19. The nucleotide sequence is TGCGCCAGCGGAGAGAGCTCCTACAATGAGCAGTTCTTC. It codes for CASGESSYNEQFF.